This TCR beta chain came from a study of blood T cells in healthy people across ages. General study findings and limits: Aged donors had fewer naive CD4+ cells and lower diversity than long-lived donors. When one million T cells were used, diversity estimates were thought to be underestimates.

In its sample, this clonotype was seen a few times. The antigen remains undetermined. Combining a sample-barcoded 5' primer with a J-beta primer mix, a second PCR ran for roughly 7 to 11 cycles. The template-switch adaptor, which had 12 random nucleotides, put a tag on each cDNA molecule. TCRdb called the 5' RACE reads again in MiXCR, with one record for every CDR3 protein. The table lists 1.5 million to 2 million distinct CDR3 sequences, 28% of them singletons. The CDR3 sequence is 13 residues long. Deletions cut 6 bases from V and 4 bases from J, with 12 bases between. A minimum of 6 million PBMCs was isolated per sample.

This TCR derives from a woman younger than 45 in good health. The sample was blood. The V and J genes are TRBV12-3 or TRBV12-4 and TRBJ2-5, with D perhaps matching TRBD2 (5 bases). CDR3 DNA sequence: TGTGCCAGCAGGATTGCCGGGATAGAGACCCAGTACTTC. Protein sequence: CASRIAGIETQYF.